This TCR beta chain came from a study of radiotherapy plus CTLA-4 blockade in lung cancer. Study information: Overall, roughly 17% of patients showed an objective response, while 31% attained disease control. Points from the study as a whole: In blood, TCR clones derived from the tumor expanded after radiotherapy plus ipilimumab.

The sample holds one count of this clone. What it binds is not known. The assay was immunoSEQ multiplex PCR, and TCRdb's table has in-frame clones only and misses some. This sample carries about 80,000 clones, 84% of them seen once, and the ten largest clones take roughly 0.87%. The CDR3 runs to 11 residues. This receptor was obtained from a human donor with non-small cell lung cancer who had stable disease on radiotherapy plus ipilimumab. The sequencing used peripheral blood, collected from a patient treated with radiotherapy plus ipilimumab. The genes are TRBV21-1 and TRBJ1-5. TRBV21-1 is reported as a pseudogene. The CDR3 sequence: CASSKKQPQHF. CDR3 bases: TGTGCCAGCAGCAAAAAACAGCCCCAGCATTTT.